These 29 T cell receptor beta chains originate from one sample sequenced in a study of T cell changes during pregnancy in multiple sclerosis (dated by TCRdb to about 2019). Libraries were prepared through the immunoSEQ multiplex PCR assay. Drawn from immuneACCESS, this table holds only the in-frame rearrangements with V and J called that TCRdb kept. Clones are partly lost; checked studies trace under half to an unresolved V gene and leave the rest unexplained. The sample profile shows 80,000 to 130,000 clones; roughly 92% of them were found once. Approximately 1.2% of the sample is in the top ten clones. The material was peripheral blood, obtained in the second trimester of pregnancy. These receptors were collected from a female donor with multiple sclerosis, enrolled in a pregnancy study.

V usage is TRBV28 and J usage is TRBJ2-5, with TRBD1 as a possible D gene (6 bases). This CDR3 has 15 residues. Trimming removed 2 bases from V and 2 bases from J, with 12 bases in between. Looked up from germline, CDR1 is MDHEN and CDR2 is SYDVKM. The CDR3 sequence is CASSLVGQGQETQYF. CDR3 DNA: TGTGCCAGCAGTTTAGTGGGGCAGGGGCAAGAGACCCAGTACTTC.

This rearrangement joins TRBV6-1 to TRBJ2-1; 8 nucleotides agree with TRBD1. CDR3 length: 13 amino acids. The V gene's germline CDR1 is MNHNS and CDR2 SASEGT. The J segment lost 5 bases and the V segment lost 8 bases, leaving 5 bases of the junction unmatched. CDR3: CASRTGFHNEQFF. The CDR3 DNA reads as TGTGCCAGCCGGACAGGGTTCCACAATGAGCAGTTCTTC.

The chain couples TRBV19 to TRBJ1-4, with D hard to call. V shed 3 bases and J shed 4 bases, with 12 bases lying between them. Germline loops: CDR1 LNHDA, CDR2 SQIVND (reference sequence). CDR3 length: 15 residues. The CDR3 protein is CASSIRGRGNEKLFF. For the CDR3, the DNA is TGTGCCAGTAGTATCCGAGGGCGCGGTAATGAAAAACTGTTTTTT. Using reference TRBV19 and TRBJ1-4 for the parts outside the CDR3, the full variable domain is DGGITQSPKYLFRKEGQNVTLSCEQNLNHDAMYWYRQDPGQGLRLIYYSQIVNDFQKGDIAEGYSVSREKKESFPLTVTSAQKNPTAFYLCASSIRGRGNEKLFFGSGTQLSVL.

This sequence joins TRBV5-4 and TRBJ2-5; the match to TRBD1 covers 7 bases. Trimming at V came to 1 base and at J to 5 bases, leaving 11 bases not matched to a gene. Germline loops: CDR1 SGHNT, CDR2 YYREEE (reference sequence). The CDR3 has 16 amino acids. CDR3 sequence (DNA): TGTGCCAGCAGCTTGAAGCGGCAGGGGGTTGGGGAGACCCAGTACTTC. Its translation: CASSLKRQGVGETQYF.

The genes are TRBV19 and TRBJ2-1; no clear D. Looked up from germline, CDR1 is LNHDA and CDR2 is SQIVND (reference sequence). V lost 4 bases and J lost 8, with 12 bases in between. The CDR3 length is 13 residues. The CDR3 DNA follows: TGTGCCAGTAGTACCCCCTCCGGGTATGAGCAGTTCTTC. Translating gives CASSTPSGYEQFF.

V is TRBV9 and J is TRBJ2-3; D is perhaps TRBD2 (6 bases). V was pared by 3 bases and J by 4 bases, with 15 bases between. Germline CDR1 and CDR2: SGDLS and YYNGEE. CDR3 length equals 15 residues. The CDR3 region has the DNA TGTGCCAGCAGCGAGGAGGGCCGTGGCGCAGATACGCAGTATTTT. It specifies CASSEEGRGADTQYF. The full variable domain, rest sourced from reference TRBV9 and TRBJ2-3, is DSGVTQTPKHLITATGQRVTLRCSPRSGDLSVYWYQQSLDQGLQFLIQYYNGEERAKGNILERFSAQQFPDLHSELNLSSLELGDSALYFCASSEEGRGADTQYFGPGTRLTVL.

V gene TRBV9 combines with J gene TRBJ2-7, with 7 bases that match TRBD1. Germline values: CDR1 SGDLS, CDR2 YYNGEE. The CDR3 loop spans 14 amino acids. The V and J ends lost 4 bases and 0 bases, in that order; junction bases with no gene match: 4. As DNA, the CDR3 is TGTGCCAGCAGCTTCCGGGACAGCTCCTACGAGCAGTACTTC. It translates to CASSFRDSSYEQYF.

The gene calls are TRBV15 and TRBJ2-7, with TRBD1 as a possible D gene (6 bases). The V gene's germline CDR1 is LNHNV and CDR2 YYDKDF (reference sequence). V was pared by 4 bases and J by 5 bases, with 15 bases between. The CDR3 runs 14 residues. The CDR3 DNA reads TGTGCCACCAGCACGGGACAAGATCATGACGAGCAGTACTTC. Translation: CATSTGQDHDEQYF. Complete variable domain (other parts from reference TRBV15 and TRBJ2-7): DAMVIQNPRYQVTQFGKPVTLSCSQTLNHNVMYWYQQKSSQAPKLLFHYYDKDFNNEADTPDNFQSRRPNTSFCFLDIRSPGLGDTAMYLCATSTGQDHDEQYFGPGTRLTVT.

In its sample, this clone was seen once. The chain uses TRBV6-6 and TRBJ1-5; D is perhaps TRBD1 (6 bases). Looked up from germline, CDR1 is MNHNY and CDR2 is SVGAGI (reference sequence). V was clipped by 2 bases and J by 2 bases, with 10 bases between them. The CDR3 totals 15 residues. CDR3 loop: CASSYGGSGNQPQHF. The CDR3 nucleotides are TGTGCCAGCAGTTACGGGGGCAGCGGCAATCAGCCCCAGCATTTT.

The chain combines TRBV11-3 with TRBJ2-3, with 9 bases matching TRBD1. J was trimmed by 1 base and V by 0 bases; bases with no gene match: 2. CDR3 length: 16 residues. Germline V gene lookup returns CDR1 SGHNT and CDR2 YENEEA. CDR3 residues: CASSLEGQGGTDTQYF. The CDR3 region has the DNA TGTGCCAGCAGCTTAGAGGGACAGGGTGGCACAGATACGCAGTATTTT.

V and J are TRBV27 and TRBJ2-4, with 7 bases lining up with TRBD2. CDR1 MNHEY and CDR2 SMNVEV come from the germline V gene (reference sequence). CDR3 length: 14 residues. The J segment lost 7 bases and the V segment lost 6 bases, leaving 9 bases of the junction unmatched. The CDR3, as DNA: TGTGCCAGCAGCCCCATCCCAGCGGGGAACATTCAGTACTTC. Amino acids: CASSPIPAGNIQYF.

This rearrangement joins TRBV5-4 to TRBJ2-3; D is unresolved. Germline-derived CDR1 and CDR2 are SGHNT and YYREEE (reference sequence). The CDR3 sequence is 14 residues long. V lost 3 bases, J lost 0 bases, and 8 bases lay in between. The CDR3 nucleotides are TGTGCCAGCAGCTCCTTCTATAGCACAGATACGCAGTATTTT. Its protein is CASSSFYSTDTQYF.

The chain has TRBV25-1 and TRBJ1-1; a possible D gene is TRBD1 (5 bases). Germline assignment: CDR1 MGHDK and CDR2 SYGVNS. The CDR3 has 14 residues. V lost 2 bases to trimming and J lost 1 base, with 8 bases between them. The CDR3, as DNA: TGTGCCAGCAGTGAAGCAGGGCCGAACACTGAAGCTTTCTTT. It encodes CASSEAGPNTEAFF. Full variable domain (outside the CDR3, taken from reference TRBV25-1 and TRBJ1-1): EADIYQTPRYLVIGTGKKITLECSQTMGHDKMYWYQQDPGMELHLIHYSYGVNSTEKGDLSSESTVSRIRTEHFPLTLESARPSHTSQYLCASSEAGPNTEAFFGQGTRLTVV.

The chain is built from TRBV2 and TRBJ2-2; D might be TRBD2 (6 bases). Per germline, CDR1 SNHLY and CDR2 FYNNEI. This CDR3 is built from 15 residues. V was clipped by 9 bases and J by 6 bases, with 20 bases between them. CDR3 sequence: CASSLGTANAGELFF. The CDR3 DNA reads as TGTGCCAGTAGCCTAGGGACTGCTAACGCCGGGGAGCTGTTTTTT.

This chain links TRBV7-9 with TRBJ1-2; 7 positions agree with TRBD1. After removal of 6 bases from V and 5 bases from J, the junction contained 9 bases not matched to a gene. The germline CDR1 and CDR2 sequences are SEHNR and FQNEAQ (reference sequence). The CDR3 has 14 amino acids. This CDR3 reads CASSSGGSVYGYTF. CDR3 sequence (DNA): TGTGCCAGCAGTTCAGGGGGTTCGGTGTATGGCTACACCTTC.

The rearrangement links TRBV4-2 to TRBJ1-5, with a weak D call TRBD1 (5 bases). Germline assignment: CDR1 LGHNA and CDR2 YNFKEQ. The CDR3 has 18 residues. The V and J ends lost 0 bases and 2 bases respectively, with 17 bases between them. The CDR3 protein is CASSQEPGGGYGNQPQHF. CDR3 coding DNA: TGTGCCAGCAGCCAAGAACCGGGGGGGGGATATGGCAATCAGCCCCAGCATTTT.

The chain employs TRBV27 and TRBJ1-2; 10 positions match TRBD1. Germline assignment: CDR1 MNHEY and CDR2 SMNVEV (reference sequence). The J segment lost 8 bases and the V segment lost 6 bases, leaving 21 bases of the junction unmatched. The CDR3 covers 18 residues. The CDR3 loop is CASRLDRGIGRPFGGYTF. The CDR3 coding sequence is TGTGCCAGCAGACTGGACAGGGGGATCGGGCGGCCCTTTGGGGGCTACACCTTC.

The chain is built from TRBV6-5 and TRBJ1-2; a possible D gene is TRBD1 (6 bases). The CDR3 sequence is 14 residues long. Germline CDR1 MNHEY, CDR2 SVGAGI. The V and J ends lost 6 bases and 3 bases respectively, with 14 bases between them. The CDR3 sequence is CASRPPGAYYGYTF. CDR3 bases: TGTGCCAGCAGACCCCCAGGGGCCTACTATGGCTACACCTTC.

The CDR3 loop reads CASTSDPQREFNSNQPQHF. The CDR3, as DNA: TGTGCCAGCACCTCTGACCCTCAGCGGGAATTCAATAGCAATCAGCCCCAGCATTTT. The chain links TRBV28 to TRBJ1-5; D not resolved. The ends were cut back, 7 bases at V and 0 bases at J, with 25 bases in the middle. CDR1 MDHEN and CDR2 SYDVKM come from the germline V gene. This CDR3 comprises 19 residues. The whole variable domain, filled in from reference TRBV28 and TRBJ1-5, reads DVKVTQSSRYLVKRTGEKVFLECVQDMDHENMFWYRQDPGLGLRLIYFSYDVKMKEKGDIPEGYSVSREKKERFSLILESASTNQTSMYLCASTSDPQREFNSNQPQHFGDGTRLSIL.

Comments on this clone: The sample contains more than one DNA sequence encoding this CDR3. This chain joins TRBV6-1 and TRBJ2-7; 7 nucleotides agree with TRBD2. Germline CDR1 is MNHNS and CDR2 is SASEGT. V lost 4 bases to trimming and J lost 3 bases; unmatched junction nucleotides: 3. This CDR3 has 13 residues. CDR3 nucleotides: TGTGCCAGCAGTGGGGGGGGGAGCTACGAGCAGTACTTC. Residues: CASSGGGSYEQYF.

This CDR3 reads CASSPHGGWNEKLFF. The CDR3 DNA follows: TGCGCCAGCAGCCCGCACGGGGGATGGAATGAAAAACTGTTTTTT. The rearrangement uses TRBV23-1 and TRBJ1-4; perhaps TRBD1 as D (5 bases). TRBV23-1 is placed among ORFs of uncertain function. CDR3 length equals 15 residues. V lost 6 bases, J lost 5 bases, and 16 bases lay in between.

This clone is a singleton in its sample. The chain uses TRBV4-1 and TRBJ1-4; unclear D gene. In germline, CDR1 is MGHRA, CDR2 YSYEKL. The length of the CDR3 is 16 residues. Trimming stripped 5 bases from V and 5 bases from J, with 18 bases between. The CDR3 loop reads CASSFRGEAMNEKLFF. The CDR3 DNA is TGCGCCAGCAGCTTCCGCGGCGAGGCCATGAATGAAAAACTGTTTTTT.

The chain joins TRBV27 to TRBJ2-6; D is possibly TRBD2 (5 bases). Trimming removed 5 bases from V and 4 bases from J, with 18 bases in between. In germline, CDR1 is MNHEY, CDR2 SMNVEV (reference sequence). CDR3 length: 17 residues. The CDR3 here is CASSPAGLTMGANVLTF. CDR3 DNA: TGTGCCAGCAGTCCCGCGGGCTTAACCATGGGGGCCAACGTCCTGACTTTC. Drawing the rest from reference TRBV27 and TRBJ2-6, the complete variable domain is EAQVTQNPRYLITVTGKKLTVTCSQNMNHEYMSWYRQDPGLGLRQIYYSMNVEVTDKGDVPEGYKVSRKEKRNFPLILESPSPNQTSLYFCASSPAGLTMGANVLTFGAGSRLTVL.

The CDR3 region is CASSFRTGANEKLFF. CDR3 nucleotide sequence: TGTGCCAGCAGCTTCCGGACAGGGGCAAATGAAAAACTGTTTTTT. The V call is TRBV13, the J call TRBJ1-4; TRBD1 matches at 9 bases. With 3 bases clipped from V and 5 bases from J, the junction kept 4 bases outside the gene matches. The CDR3 spans 15 residues. The germline V gene has CDR1 PRHDT and CDR2 FYEKMQ (reference sequence).

The genes are TRBV7-7 and TRBJ2-7, with D uncertain. Trimming took 3 bases from V and 5 from J, leaving 23 bases between them. The CDR3 sequence is 17 residues long. Germline lookup yields CDR1 SSHAT and CDR2 FNYEAQ (reference sequence). In DNA form, the CDR3 reads TGTGCCAGCAGCTTCGCCCACAGCTGGAAAATTTCCCACGAGCAGTACTTC. Its translation is CASSFAHSWKISHEQYF.

This clone was counted once. The V call is TRBV5-1, the J call TRBJ2-3; 9 nucleotides agree with TRBD2. The CDR3 contains 16 residues. The V gene's germline CDR1 is SGHRS and CDR2 YFSETQ. V shed 0 bases, J shed 0 bases, and the junction held 2 bases outside the gene matches. CDR3 amino acids: CASSLVSGGSTDTQYF. DNA of the CDR3: TGCGCCAGCAGCTTGGTGAGCGGGGGGAGCACAGATACGCAGTATTTT. The full variable domain, with the rest looked up from reference TRBV5-1 and TRBJ2-3, is KAGVTQTPRYLIKTRGQQVTLSCSPISGHRSVSWYQQTPGQGLQFLFEYFSETQRNKGNFPGRFSGRQFSNSRSEMNVSTLELGDSALYLCASSLVSGGSTDTQYFGPGTRLTVL.

The rearrangement joins TRBV30 to TRBJ2-1, with TRBD1 matching over 7 bases. V dropped 4 bases and J dropped 7; count of bases not matched to a gene: 7. The CDR3 totals 13 residues. Looked up from germline, CDR1 is GTSNPN and CDR2 is SVGIG (reference sequence). The CDR3 DNA is TGTGCCTGGAACAGGGGTGGCCCGAATGAGCAGTTCTTC. Translating it yields CAWNRGGPNEQFF.

The gene calls are TRBV13 and TRBJ1-3, with 8 bases aligning to TRBD1. CDR3 length equals 14 residues. The V segment lost 5 bases and the J segment 2 bases; nucleotides outside the gene matches: 2. Germline V gene data show CDR1 as PRHDT and CDR2 as FYEKMQ (reference sequence). The chain's CDR3 is CASSETGAGNTIYF. The CDR3 DNA reads TGTGCCAGCAGCGAGACAGGGGCTGGAAACACCATATATTTT. The complete variable domain, with remaining parts taken from reference TRBV13 and TRBJ1-3, reads AAGVIQSPRHLIKEKRETATLKCYPIPRHDTVYWYQQGPGQDPQFLISFYEKMQSDKGSIPDRFSAQQFSDYHSELNMSSLELGDSALYFCASSETGAGNTIYFGEGSWLTVV.

The genes are TRBV28 and TRBJ2-5; 12 positions match TRBD1. V was clipped by 5 bases and J by 5 bases; unmatched bases: 6. The CDR3 totals 15 residues. CDR1 is MDHEN, CDR2 SYDVKM, per germline. CDR3 in amino acids: CASSPGQGAGETQYF. As DNA, the CDR3 is TGTGCCAGCAGTCCGGGACAGGGGGCTGGGGAGACCCAGTACTTC. The variable domain in full, with the rest retrieved from reference TRBV28 and TRBJ2-5, is DVKVTQSSRYLVKRTGEKVFLECVQDMDHENMFWYRQDPGLGLRLIYFSYDVKMKEKGDIPEGYSVSREKKERFSLILESASTNQTSMYLCASSPGQGAGETQYFGPGTRLLVL.